These T cell receptor beta chains were read from a single sample in a study of technical replicates of blood from a few donors. Assay: immunoSEQ multiplex PCR; the TCRdb copy retains only in-frame clones and omits some. The sample lists about 93,000 clones; approximately 95% were seen once. Sequencing was carried out using T cells isolated from PBMCs. All receptors derive from a human donor in good health. CDR3s include the opening cysteine and the closing phenylalanine or tryptophan.

J | V | CDR3
TRBJ1-4 | TRBV5-1 | CASSEQGLLEKLFF
TRBJ2-7 | TRBV7-6 | CASSLGQGGDEQYF
TRBJ2-7 | TRBV12-5 | CEGSGRAYEQYF
TRBJ2-2 | TRBV5-4 | CASSLKLAGDTGELFF
TRBJ1-4 | TRBV19 | CASSGGGGSSLSTNEKLFF
TRBJ1-4 | TRBV7-8 | CASSLLGGGTNEKLFF
TRBJ1-4 | TRBV7-9 | CASSLVSGRGREKLFF
TRBJ2-7 | TRBV5-1 | CASSFKHQGNSYEQYF
TRBJ2-2 | TRBV5-1 | CASSLAQNTGELFF
TRBJ1-1 | TRBV7-9 | CASRKDRISAFF
TRBJ2-5 | TRBV2 | CASRRLAGAQETQYF
TRBJ2-7 | TRBV6-5 | CASSYSSEQYF
TRBJ2-3 | TRBV13 | CASSPLGGTGPPDTQYF
TRBJ2-7 | TRBV6-1 | CASSEAALAGYEQYF
TRBJ2-7 | TRBV28 | CASSLDIPYEQYF
TRBJ1-5 | TRBV2 | CASSEVSGREGQPQHF
TRBJ1-5 | TRBV28 | CASSSRGGVSNQPQHF
TRBJ2-1 | TRBV6-6 | CASSMRTNNEQFF
TRBJ2-1 | TRBV25-1 | CASSEGTLSYNEQFF
TRBJ2-3 | TRBV5-1 | CASSLSQQGADTQYF
TRBJ1-2 | TRBV4-1 | CASSQARTDLYGYTF
TRBJ2-1 | TRBV7-9 | CASSSGLNSYNEQFF
TRBJ2-7 | TRBV9 | CASSVEALAGGYEQYF
TRBJ2-7 | TRBV28 | CASSLGGRSYEQYF
TRBJ2-3 | TRBV2 | CASWRGRSTDTQYF
TRBJ1-5 | TRBV6-5 | CASSLQGTRNQPQHF
TRBJ2-6 | TRBV7-9 | CATMSGANVLTF
TRBJ2-1 | TRBV27 | CASSPYLAGGQNEQFF
TRBJ2-7 | TRBV6-5 | CASSFEGGRHEQYF
TRBJ2-7 | TRBV28 | CASKPTYGQGSSYEQYF
TRBJ2-5 | TRBV6-6 | CATSGIDRGMGETQYF
TRBJ2-5 | TRBV28 | CASSGRQGEGQETQYF
TRBJ2-2 | TRBV27 | CASSLGGNGELFF
TRBJ1-2 | TRBV28 | CASSSPGTGGEGYTF
TRBJ2-5 | TRBV14 | CASSHWDRDKETQYF
TRBJ2-1 | TRBV2 | CASSEATGYNEQFF
TRBJ2-1 | TRBV9 | CASSLEAGGRNEQFF
TRBJ2-3 | TRBV4-1 | CASSQEPTQGALGDTQYF
TRBJ1-1 | TRBV5-1 | CASSLFQGRTEAFF
TRBJ1-1 | TRBV6-4 | CASKVRGFWTEAFF
TRBJ1-1 | TRBV6-1 | CASRLQGTPNTEAFF
TRBJ1-4 | TRBV5-1 | CASSHGTGEEKLFF
TRBJ2-7 | TRBV7-9 | CASEAGDSSYEQYF
TRBJ2-7 | TRBV4-1 | CASSQGMTSVREQYF
TRBJ1-5 | TRBV30 | CALDVGAPNQPQHF
TRBJ1-2 | TRBV28 | CASSSGWGQPRNGYTF
TRBJ2-7 | TRBV19 | CASSLLATYEQYF
TRBJ1-1 | TRBV7-2 | CASSRQENTEAFF
TRBJ1-1 | TRBV7-9 | CASSRPSGGNTEAFF
TRBJ1-1 | TRBV5-4 | CASSRLGQGSMNTEAFF
TRBJ1-3 | TRBV9 | CASSATGGGNTIYF
TRBJ2-6 | TRBV11-2 | CAIRFRSGANVLTF
TRBJ2-7 | TRBV2 | CASSDGTGVYEQYF
TRBJ1-3 | TRBV4-1 | CASSQDRGLERTIYF
TRBJ2-1 | TRBV12-5 | CASGLSRDRFNEQFF